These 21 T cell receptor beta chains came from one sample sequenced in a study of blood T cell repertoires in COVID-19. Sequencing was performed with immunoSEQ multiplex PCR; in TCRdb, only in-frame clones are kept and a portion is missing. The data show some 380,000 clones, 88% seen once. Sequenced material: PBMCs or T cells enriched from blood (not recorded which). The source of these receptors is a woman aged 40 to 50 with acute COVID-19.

The CDR3 DNA is TGTGCCAGCAGAAAGAGTGCTAACTATGGCTACACCTTC. Translating gives CASRKSANYGYTF. V and J are TRBV6-5 and TRBJ1-2; unclear D gene. The CDR3 extends over 13 amino acids. V lost 6 bases and J 0 bases, leaving 8 bases between the germline ends. Germline values: CDR1 MNHEY, CDR2 SVGAGI.

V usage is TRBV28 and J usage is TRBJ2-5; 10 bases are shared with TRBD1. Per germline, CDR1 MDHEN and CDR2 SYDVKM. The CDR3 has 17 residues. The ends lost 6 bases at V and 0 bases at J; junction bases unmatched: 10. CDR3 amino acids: CASRRRRTGGYQETQYF. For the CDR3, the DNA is TGTGCCAGCAGGAGACGCCGGACAGGGGGGTACCAAGAGACCCAGTACTTC. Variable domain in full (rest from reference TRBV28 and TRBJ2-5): DVKVTQSSRYLVKRTGEKVFLECVQDMDHENMFWYRQDPGLGLRLIYFSYDVKMKEKGDIPEGYSVSREKKERFSLILESASTNQTSMYLCASRRRRTGGYQETQYFGPGTRLLVL.

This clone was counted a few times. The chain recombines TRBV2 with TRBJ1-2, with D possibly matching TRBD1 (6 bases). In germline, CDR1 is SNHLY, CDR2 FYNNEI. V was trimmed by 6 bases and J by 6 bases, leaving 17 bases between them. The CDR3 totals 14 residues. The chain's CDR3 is CASSARGLRDGYTF. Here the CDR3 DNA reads TGTGCCAGCAGCGCGAGGGGGTTGAGGGATGGCTACACCTTC.

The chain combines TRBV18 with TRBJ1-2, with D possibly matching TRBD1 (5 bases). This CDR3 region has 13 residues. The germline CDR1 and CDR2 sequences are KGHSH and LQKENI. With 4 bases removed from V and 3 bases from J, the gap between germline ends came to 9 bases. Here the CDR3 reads CASSRGLDYGYTF. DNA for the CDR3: TGTGCCAGCTCACGGGGACTCGACTATGGCTACACCTTC.

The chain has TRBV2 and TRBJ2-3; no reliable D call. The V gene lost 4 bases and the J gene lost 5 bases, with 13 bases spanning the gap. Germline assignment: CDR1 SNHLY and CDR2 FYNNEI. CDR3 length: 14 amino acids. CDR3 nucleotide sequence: TGTGCCAGCAGTGCGACTTTCTTGCAAGATACGCAGTATTTT. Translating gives CASSATFLQDTQYF.

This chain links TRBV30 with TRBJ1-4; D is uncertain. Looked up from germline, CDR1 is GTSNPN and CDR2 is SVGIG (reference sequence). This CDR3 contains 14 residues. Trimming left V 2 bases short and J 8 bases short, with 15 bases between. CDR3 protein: CAWSNGPLVEKLFF. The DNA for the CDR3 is TGTGCCTGGAGTAATGGGCCGCTTGTAGAAAAACTGTTTTTT.

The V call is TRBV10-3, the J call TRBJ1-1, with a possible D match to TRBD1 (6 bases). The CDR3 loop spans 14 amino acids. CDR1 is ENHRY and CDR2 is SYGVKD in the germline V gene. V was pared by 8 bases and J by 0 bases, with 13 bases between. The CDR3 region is CAISIGDMNTEAFF. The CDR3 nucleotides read TGTGCCATCTCGATAGGGGACATGAACACTGAAGCTTTCTTT.

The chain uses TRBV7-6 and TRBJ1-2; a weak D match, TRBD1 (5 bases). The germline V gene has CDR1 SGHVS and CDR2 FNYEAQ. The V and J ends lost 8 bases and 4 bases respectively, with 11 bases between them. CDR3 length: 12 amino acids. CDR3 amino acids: CASSGDSYGYTF. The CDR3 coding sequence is TGTGCCAGCTCGGGTGACAGCTATGGCTACACCTTC.

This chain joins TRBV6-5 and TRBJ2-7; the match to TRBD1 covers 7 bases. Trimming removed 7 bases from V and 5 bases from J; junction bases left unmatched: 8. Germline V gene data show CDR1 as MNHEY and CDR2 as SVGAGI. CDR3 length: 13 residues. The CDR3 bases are TGTGCCAGCATCAAGACAGGGTTAAACGAGCAGTACTTC. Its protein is CASIKTGLNEQYF.

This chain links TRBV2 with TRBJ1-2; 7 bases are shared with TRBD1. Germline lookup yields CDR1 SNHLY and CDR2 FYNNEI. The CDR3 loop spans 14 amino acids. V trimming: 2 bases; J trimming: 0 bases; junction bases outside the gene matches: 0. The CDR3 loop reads CASSEQGANYGYTF. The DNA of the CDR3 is TGTGCCAGCAGTGAACAGGGGGCTAACTATGGCTACACCTTC.

CDR3 coding DNA: TGTGCCAGCAGCTTAGAGGGGGGGCCGAGCTACGAGCAGTACTTC. It encodes CASSLEGGPSYEQYF. The chain employs TRBV7-2 and TRBJ2-7; D is possibly TRBD2 (7 bases). The germline CDR1 and CDR2 sequences are SGHTA and FQGNSA. The length of the CDR3 is 15 residues. V lost 1 base, J lost 3 bases, and 13 bases lay in between.

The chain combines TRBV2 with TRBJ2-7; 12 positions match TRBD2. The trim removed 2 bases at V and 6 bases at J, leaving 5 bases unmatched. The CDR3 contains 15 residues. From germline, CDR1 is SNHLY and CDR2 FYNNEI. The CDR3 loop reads CASSERLAGVSEQYF. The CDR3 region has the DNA TGTGCCAGCAGTGAAAGACTAGCGGGGGTCTCCGAGCAGTACTTC.

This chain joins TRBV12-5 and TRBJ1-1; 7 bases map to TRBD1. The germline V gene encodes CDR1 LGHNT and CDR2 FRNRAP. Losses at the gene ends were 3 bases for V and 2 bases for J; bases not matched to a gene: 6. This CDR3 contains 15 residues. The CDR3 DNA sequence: TGTGCTAGTGGTTTCACAGGGGTCACCAACACTGAAGCTTTCTTT. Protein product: CASGFTGVTNTEAFF.

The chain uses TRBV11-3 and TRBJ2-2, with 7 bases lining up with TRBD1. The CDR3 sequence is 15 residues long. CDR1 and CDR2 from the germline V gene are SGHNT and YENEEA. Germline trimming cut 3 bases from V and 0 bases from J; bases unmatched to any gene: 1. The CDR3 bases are TGTGCCAGCAGCTTGACAGGGTCGAACACCGGGGAGCTGTTTTTT. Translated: CASSLTGSNTGELFF.

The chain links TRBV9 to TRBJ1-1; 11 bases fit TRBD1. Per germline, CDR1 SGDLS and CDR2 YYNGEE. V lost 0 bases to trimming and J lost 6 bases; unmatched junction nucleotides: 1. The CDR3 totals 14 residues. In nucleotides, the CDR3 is TGTGCCAGCAGCGTAGTGGGACAGGGGGCTGAAGCTTTCTTT. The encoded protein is CASSVVGQGAEAFF.

This CDR3 reads CTGVKGTTEAFF. The CDR3 DNA follows: TGCACCGGGGTAAAGGGTACCACTGAAGCTTTCTTT. The J gene is TRBJ1-1, the V gene TRBV29-1; D is unresolved. CDR1 is SQVTM, CDR2 ANQGSEA, per germline. The CDR3 consists of 12 residues.

The CDR3 is CASSLVADRGSGKQYF. CDR3 in DNA: TGTGCCAGCAGCTTAGTGGCGGACAGGGGGTCGGGGAAGCAGTACTTC. The rearrangement uses TRBV7-2 and TRBJ2-7; the match to TRBD1 covers 10 bases. After removal of 1 base from V and 8 bases from J, the junction contained 11 bases not matched to a gene. This CDR3 has 16 residues. Germline CDR1 and CDR2: SGHTA and FQGNSA.

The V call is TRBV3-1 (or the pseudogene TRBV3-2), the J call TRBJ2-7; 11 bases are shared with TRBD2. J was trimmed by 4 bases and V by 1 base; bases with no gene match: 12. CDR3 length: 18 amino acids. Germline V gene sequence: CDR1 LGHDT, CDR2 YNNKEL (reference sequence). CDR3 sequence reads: CASSQVGLAGGHRYEQYF. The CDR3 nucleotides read TGTGCCAGCAGCCAAGTCGGGCTAGCGGGGGGTCACCGATACGAGCAGTACTTC.

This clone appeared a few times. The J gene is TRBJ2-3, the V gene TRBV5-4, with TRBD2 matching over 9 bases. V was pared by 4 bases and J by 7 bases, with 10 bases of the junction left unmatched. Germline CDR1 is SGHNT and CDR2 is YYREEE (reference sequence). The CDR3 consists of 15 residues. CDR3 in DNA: TGTGCCAGCAGCCCGCCAGCGGGGGGATCATATACGCAGTATTTT. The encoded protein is CASSPPAGGSYTQYF.

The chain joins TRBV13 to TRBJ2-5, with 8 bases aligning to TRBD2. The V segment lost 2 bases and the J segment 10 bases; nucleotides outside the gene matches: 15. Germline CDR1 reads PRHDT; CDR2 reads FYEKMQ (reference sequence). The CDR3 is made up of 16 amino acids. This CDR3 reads CASSLRAGAERDSQYF. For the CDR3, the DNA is TGTGCCAGCAGCTTAAGAGCGGGGGCGGAGCGGGATAGCCAGTACTTC. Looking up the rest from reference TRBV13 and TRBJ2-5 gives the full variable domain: AAGVIQSPRHLIKEKRETATLKCYPIPRHDTVYWYQQGPGQDPQFLISFYEKMQSDKGSIPDRFSAQQFSDYHSELNMSSLELGDSALYFCASSLRAGAERDSQYFGPGTRLLVL.

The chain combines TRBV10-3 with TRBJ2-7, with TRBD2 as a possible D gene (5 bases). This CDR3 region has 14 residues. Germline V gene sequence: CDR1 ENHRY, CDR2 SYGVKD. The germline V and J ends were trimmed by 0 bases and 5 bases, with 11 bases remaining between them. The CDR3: CAISESSRLNEQYF. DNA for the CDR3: TGTGCCATCAGTGAGTCGAGTAGACTAAACGAGCAGTACTTC.